Listed below are T cell receptor beta chains from one sample, sequenced in a study of blood T cells in healthy people across ages. TCRdb re-derived calls from the 5' RACE reads in MiXCR, one entry per CDR3 protein. The sample contains about 1.1 million distinct CDR3 sequences, around two fifths of which appear only once. The sequencing sample was made of blood. The receptors derive from a man between 18 and 29 years old in good health. CDR3s include the opening cysteine and the closing phenylalanine or tryptophan. D genes are given only for firm matches. A row's size may be missing; if present it is once, few, many or a size class.

>.|TRBJ2-5|many|TRBV4-3
CASSQDAMRWETQYF
TGCGCCAGCAGCCAAGATGCGATGAGGTGGGAGACCCAGTACTTC
>.|TRBJ1-2|.|TRBV6-6
CASSGGQGRYYGYTF
TGTGCCAGCAGTGGAGGGCAGGGGAGGTACTATGGCTACACCTTC
>.|TRBJ2-5|.|TRBV4-1
CASSQERREQGTQYF
TGCGCCAGCAGCCAAGAGAGGAGGGAACAAGGGACCCAGTACTTC
>TRBD2|TRBJ2-1|.|TRBV20-1
CSALGEAGDDEQFF
TGCAGTGCCCTTGGGGAAGCGGGGGATGATGAGCAGTTCTTC
>.|TRBJ2-2|.|TRBV5-1
CATGERYTGELFF
TGCGCCACCGGGGAACGGTACACCGGGGAGCTGTTTTTT
>.|TRBJ1-4|few|TRBV4-3
CASSQDRAANEKLFF
TGCGCCAGCAGCCAAGATCGGGCAGCGAATGAAAAACTGTTTTTT
>TRBD1|TRBJ2-7|.|TRBV28
CASSNRQGLSREQYF
TGTGCCAGCAGTAACCGACAGGGCCTCAGCCGAGAGCAGTACTTC
>.|TRBJ1-2|.|TRBV20-1
CSARATGLSGYTF
TGCAGTGCTAGAGCTACAGGGCTGAGTGGCTACACCTTC
>.|TRBJ1-1|.|TRBV20-1
CSARTPGVRGTEAFF
TGCAGTGCTAGGACGCCAGGGGTTAGAGGCACTGAAGCTTTCTTT
>.|TRBJ2-5|many|TRBV6-5
CASSYTDRRETQYF
TGTGCCAGCAGTTACACGGACAGAAGGGAGACCCAGTACTTC
>.|TRBJ1-3|.|TRBV20-1
CSAIGIGTGNTIYF
TGCAGTGCTATAGGGATAGGAACTGGAAACACCATATATTTT
>TRBD2|TRBJ2-4|.|TRBV12-3/TRBV12-4
CASSLAGVTYNEQYF
TGTGCCAGCAGCTTAGCGGGGGTTACCTACAATGAGCAGTACTTC
>TRBD1|TRBJ2-7|once|TRBV24-1
CATSDLHRGQILTYEQYF
TGTGCCACCAGTGATTTGCACCGGGGACAGATACTGACCTACGAGCAGTACTTC
>.|TRBJ1-2|.|TRBV28
CASSSPTGSHYGYTF
TGTGCCAGCAGTTCCCCGACAGGCTCGCACTATGGCTACACCTTC
>.|TRBJ2-7|few|TRBV5-1
CASSFRGRPYEQYF
TGCGCCAGCAGCTTTCGGGGTCGACCCTACGAGCAGTACTTC
>TRBD2|TRBJ2-2|.|TRBV2
CASSPREGYTGELFF
TGTGCCAGCAGCCCCCGGGAGGGCTACACCGGGGAGCTGTTTTTT
>.|TRBJ2-1|.|TRBV24-1
CATSDLGSDEQFF
TGTGCCACCAGTGATTTGGGTAGCGATGAGCAGTTCTTC
>TRBD1|TRBJ2-3|.|TRBV27
CASSFNRGTDTQYF
TGTGCCAGCAGTTTTAACAGGGGTACAGATACGCAGTATTTT
>.|TRBJ2-3|few|TRBV10-3
CATGDRLADTQYF
TGTGCCACGGGGGACAGACTAGCAGATACGCAGTATTTT
>.|TRBJ1-1|few|TRBV20-1
CSVHPGALNTEAFF
TGCAGTGTCCACCCCGGGGCATTAAACACTGAAGCTTTCTTT
>.|TRBJ2-5|.|TRBV3-1
CASSQGGLYLETQYF
TGTGCCAGCAGCCAGGGGGGACTTTATTTGGAGACCCAGTACTTC
>.|TRBJ2-7|few|TRBV7-8
CASSLQNAYEQYF
TGTGCCAGCAGCTTACAAAACGCCTACGAGCAGTACTTC
>.|TRBJ2-1|many|TRBV12-3/TRBV12-4
CASSFGKSNEQFF
TGTGCCAGCAGTTTTGGGAAGTCTAATGAGCAGTTCTTC
>.|TRBJ1-5|.|TRBV12-3/TRBV12-4
CASSSYVGRSSNQPQHF
TGTGCCAGCAGTTCTTACGTAGGCCGATCCAGCAATCAGCCCCAGCATTTT
>.|TRBJ2-1|.|TRBV4-3
CASSRDGGTYEQFF
TGCGCCAGCAGCCGGGACGGGGGGACATATGAGCAGTTCTTC
>.|TRBJ1-5|.|TRBV4-3
CASSLSTEGQSQHF
TGCGCCAGCAGCCTTTCGACAGAGGGTCAGTCCCAGCATTTT
>TRBD1|TRBJ1-1|few|TRBV29-1
CSVERDQGGTEAFF
TGCAGCGTTGAAAGAGACCAGGGGGGCACTGAAGCTTTCTTT
>.|TRBJ1-4|many|TRBV18
CASSPRREATNEKLFF
TGTGCCAGCTCACCTCGACGGGAAGCAACTAATGAAAAACTGTTTTTT
>.|TRBJ2-7|.|TRBV4-2
CASSPLNSVERGREQYF
TGTGCCAGCAGCCCCTTGAATTCTGTGGAAAGGGGACGAGAGCAGTACTTC
>.|TRBJ2-1|few|TRBV6-2/TRBV6-3
CASRPRGDSYNEQFF
TGTGCCAGCAGACCTAGGGGTGATTCCTACAATGAGCAGTTCTTC
>TRBD2|TRBJ2-3|few|TRBV20-1
CSAPMGTSVFDTQYF
TGCAGTGCTCCAATGGGGACTAGCGTTTTTGATACGCAGTATTTT
>TRBD2|TRBJ2-4|few|TRBV9
CASSVGSGRKNIQYF
TGTGCCAGCAGCGTAGGAAGCGGGAGAAAAAACATTCAGTACTTC
>.|TRBJ1-2|.|TRBV5-1
CASSSGELDYGYTF
TGCGCCAGCAGCTCGGGGGAATTAGACTATGGCTACACCTTC
>.|TRBJ1-5|.|TRBV20-1
CSARGVAGDQPQHF
TGCAGTGCTAGAGGGGTAGCGGGGGATCAGCCCCAGCATTTT
>.|TRBJ1-5|once|TRBV6-6
CASSYSNQGSQPQHF
TGTGCCAGCAGTTACTCGAACCAGGGAAGTCAGCCCCAGCATTTT
>TRBD1|TRBJ1-5|.|TRBV20-1
CSARRGQANQPQHF
TGCAGTGCACGGAGGGGACAGGCCAATCAGCCCCAGCATTTT
>.|TRBJ2-7|.|TRBV5-6
CASSLNLLNLNEQYF
TGTGCCAGCAGCTTGAATTTACTAAATCTCAATGAGCAGTACTTC
>.|TRBJ1-4|few|TRBV4-1
CASSQPAWGAREKLFF
TGCGCCAGCAGCCAACCGGCATGGGGGGCAAGGGAAAAACTGTTTTTT
>.|TRBJ1-4|.|TRBV5-1
CASSRLPGQGNEKLFF
TGCGCCAGCAGCCGGCTTCCGGGACAAGGGAATGAAAAACTGTTTTTT
>.|TRBJ1-3|.|TRBV6-6
CASTALSGNTIYF
TGTGCCAGCACAGCTCTCTCTGGAAACACCATATATTTT
>TRBD2|TRBJ2-2|.|TRBV27
CASSFSGGNTGELFF
TGTGCCAGCAGTTTTTCGGGGGGTAACACCGGGGAGCTGTTTTTT
>TRBD2|TRBJ2-3|.|TRBV5-1
CASTTEGRGRTDTQYF
TGCGCCAGCACTACCGAGGGGAGGGGTCGCACAGATACGCAGTATTTT
>.|TRBJ2-3|.|TRBV20-1
CSAISELTDTQYF
TGCAGTGCTATCAGTGAGCTGACAGATACGCAGTATTTT
>.|TRBJ2-5|.|TRBV11-1
CASSLAGEANNEQYF
TGTGCCAGCAGCTTAGCTGGAGAGGCAAACAATGAGCAGTACTTC
>.|TRBJ2-7|.|TRBV7-2
CASSLGWNNEQYF
TGTGCCAGCAGCTTAGGATGGAATAATGAGCAGTACTTC
>.|TRBJ1-1|.|TRBV5-6
CASSPTGMGYTEAFF
TGTGCCAGCAGCCCAACTGGAATGGGTTACACTGAAGCTTTCTTT
>TRBD1|TRBJ2-7|once|TRBV11-2
CASSHNRGNEQYF
TGTGCCAGCAGCCATAACAGGGGCAATGAGCAGTACTTC
>TRBD2|TRBJ2-1|few|TRBV4-3
CASSQGGLAGRNEQFF
TGCGCCAGCAGCCAAGGTGGACTAGCGGGGAGAAATGAGCAGTTCTTC
>.|TRBJ1-5|.|TRBV12-3/TRBV12-4
CASSEKASNQPQHF
TGTGCCAGCAGTGAAAAGGCAAGCAATCAGCCCCAGCATTTT
>.|TRBJ1-1|.|TRBV10-3
CAISDPTGEAFF
TGTGCCATCAGTGACCCAACAGGTGAAGCTTTCTTT
>.|TRBJ2-5|many|TRBV20-1
CSARVGRLQYF
TGCAGTGCTAGAGTAGGCCGCCTCCAGTACTTC
>.|TRBJ2-7|.|TRBV6-5
CASSQDRKQYF
TGTGCCAGCAGCCAAGACAGGAAGCAGTACTTC
>.|TRBJ2-2|.|TRBV2
CASSPEASNTGELFF
TGTGCCAGCAGCCCCGAAGCGTCGAACACCGGGGAGCTGTTTTTT
>.|TRBJ2-2|.|TRBV6-1
CASRAQANTGELFF
TGTGCCAGCAGGGCACAGGCGAACACCGGGGAGCTGTTTTTT
>.|TRBJ1-4|.|TRBV20-1
CSARDLGSANEKLFF
TGCAGTGCTAGAGATCTTGGGTCAGCTAATGAAAAACTGTTTTTT